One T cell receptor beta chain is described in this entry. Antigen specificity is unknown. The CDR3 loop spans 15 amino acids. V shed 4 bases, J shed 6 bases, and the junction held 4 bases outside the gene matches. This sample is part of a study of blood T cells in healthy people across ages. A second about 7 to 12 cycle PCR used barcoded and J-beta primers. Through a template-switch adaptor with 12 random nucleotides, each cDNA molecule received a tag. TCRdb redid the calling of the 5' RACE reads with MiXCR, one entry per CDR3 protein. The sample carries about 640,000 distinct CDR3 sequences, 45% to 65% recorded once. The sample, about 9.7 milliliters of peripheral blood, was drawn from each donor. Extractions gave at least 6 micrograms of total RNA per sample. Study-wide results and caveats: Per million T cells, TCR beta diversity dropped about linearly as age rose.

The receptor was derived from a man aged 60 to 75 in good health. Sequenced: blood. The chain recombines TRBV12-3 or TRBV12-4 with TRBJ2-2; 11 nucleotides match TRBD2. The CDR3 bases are TGTGCCAGCAGTTCCGGGACTAGCGGTGCCGGGGAGCTGTTTTTT. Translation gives CASSSGTSGAGELFF.